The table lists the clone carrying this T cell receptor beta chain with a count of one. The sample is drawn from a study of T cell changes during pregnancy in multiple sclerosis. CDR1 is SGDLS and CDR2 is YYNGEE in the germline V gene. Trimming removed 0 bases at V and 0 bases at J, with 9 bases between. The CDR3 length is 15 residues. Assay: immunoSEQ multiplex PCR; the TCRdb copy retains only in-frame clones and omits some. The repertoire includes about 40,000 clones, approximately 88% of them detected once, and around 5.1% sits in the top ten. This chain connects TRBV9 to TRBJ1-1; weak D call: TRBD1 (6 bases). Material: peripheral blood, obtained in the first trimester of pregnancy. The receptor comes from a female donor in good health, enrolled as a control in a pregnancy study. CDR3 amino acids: CASSVGTALNTEAFF. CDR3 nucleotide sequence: TGTGCCAGCAGCGTAGGGACAGCCTTGAACACTGAAGCTTTCTTT. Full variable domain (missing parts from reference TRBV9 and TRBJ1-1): DSGVTQTPKHLITATGQRVTLRCSPRSGDLSVYWYQQSLDQGLQFLIQYYNGEERAKGNILERFSAQQFPDLHSELNLSSLELGDSALYFCASSVGTALNTEAFFGQGTRLTVV.